One T cell receptor (beta chain) is described in this entry. What it recognizes is unknown. The PCR made use of 60 Vbeta and 13 Jbeta primers. This table comes from immunoSEQ multiplex PCR, and its TCRdb copy is limited to in-frame clones, with some not included. This table has 180,000 or so clones, around 80% appearing once. V lost 3 bases, J lost 1 base, and 7 bases stayed unmatched. Germline V gene data show CDR1 as SEHNR and CDR2 as FQNEAQ (reference sequence). The length of the CDR3 is 16 residues. These data originate in a study of cytomegalovirus exposure and HLA in healthy donors. Regarding the study as a whole: Later analysis identified several of the most significant clusters that appeared linked to common viral pathogens.

This TCR was sampled from a girl aged 5-17 years in good health and CMV-seropositive. What was sequenced was PBMCs. The chain joins TRBV7-9 to TRBJ1-1, with TRBD1 matching 8 bases. Here the CDR3 reads CASSFKRTGRNTEAFF. For the CDR3, the DNA is TGTGCCAGCAGCTTCAAAAGGACAGGGAGGAACACTGAAGCTTTCTTT.